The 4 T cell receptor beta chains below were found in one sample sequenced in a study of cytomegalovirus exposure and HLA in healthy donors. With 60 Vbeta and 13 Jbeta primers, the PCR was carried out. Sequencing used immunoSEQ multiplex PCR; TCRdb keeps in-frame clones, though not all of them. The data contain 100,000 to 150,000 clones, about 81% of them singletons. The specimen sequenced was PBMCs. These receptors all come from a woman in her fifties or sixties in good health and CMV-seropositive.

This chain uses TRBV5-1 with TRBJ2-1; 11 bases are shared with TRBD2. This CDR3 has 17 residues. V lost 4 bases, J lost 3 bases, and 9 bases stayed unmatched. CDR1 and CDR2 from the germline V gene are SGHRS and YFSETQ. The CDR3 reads CASSLLLLAGGYNEQFF. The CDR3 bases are TGCGCCAGCAGCCTCCTTTTGCTAGCGGGGGGCTACAATGAGCAGTTCTTC.

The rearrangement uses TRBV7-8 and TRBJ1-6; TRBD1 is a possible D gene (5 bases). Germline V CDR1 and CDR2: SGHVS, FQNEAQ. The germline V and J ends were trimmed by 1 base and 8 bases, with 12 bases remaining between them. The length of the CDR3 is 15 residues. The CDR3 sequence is CASSLVAGGDSPLHF. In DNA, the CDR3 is TGTGCCAGCAGCTTAGTGGCTGGGGGGGATTCACCCCTCCACTTT.

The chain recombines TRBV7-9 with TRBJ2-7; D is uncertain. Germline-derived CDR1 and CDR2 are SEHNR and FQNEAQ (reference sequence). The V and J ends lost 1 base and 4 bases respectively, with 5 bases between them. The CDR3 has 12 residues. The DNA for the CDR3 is TGTGCCAGCAGCTTAGTCGGGTACGAGCAGTACTTC. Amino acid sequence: CASSLVGYEQYF.

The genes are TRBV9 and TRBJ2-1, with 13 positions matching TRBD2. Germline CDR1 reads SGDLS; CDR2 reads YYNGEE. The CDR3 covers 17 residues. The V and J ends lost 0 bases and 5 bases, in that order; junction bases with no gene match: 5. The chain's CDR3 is CASSVARGLAGNNEQFF. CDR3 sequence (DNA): TGTGCCAGCAGCGTAGCTCGGGGACTAGCGGGAAACAATGAGCAGTTCTTC.